The 2 T cell receptor beta chains listed next were all sequenced from one sample in a study of blood T cells in healthy people across ages. For the second PCR, which ran for 7 to 11 cycles, a sample-barcoded 5' primer and a J-beta primer mix were used. MiXCR was run by TCRdb on the 5' RACE reads, yielding one entry per CDR3 protein. This sample carries about a million distinct CDR3 sequences, roughly 51% of them seen once, and the ten largest clones take around 21%. The sequencing sample was made of blood. These receptors were collected from a woman aged 55-70 years in good health.

This clonotype was seen only a few times. The chain recombines TRBV3-1 with TRBJ2-7; D gene ambiguous. The DNA end is more similar to TRBJ2-5, so the J call may be wrong. Germline V gene data show CDR1 as LGHDT and CDR2 as YNNKEL (reference sequence). This CDR3 contains 15 residues. The CDR3 protein is CASSHFFPGSETQYF. CDR3 DNA: TGTGCCAGCAGCCATTTCTTTCCGGGCTCAGAGACCCAGTACTTC.

The J gene is TRBJ2-7, the V gene TRBV20-1; 8 nucleotides match TRBD2. The CDR3 is 14 residues long. Trimming at V came to 4 bases and at J to 1 base, leaving 6 bases not matched to a gene. Germline V gene data show CDR1 as DFQATT and CDR2 as SNEGSKA (reference sequence). As DNA, the CDR3 is TGCAGTGCTATAGCTAGCGGGTTTTCCTACGAGCAGTACTTC. It encodes CSAIASGFSYEQYF.